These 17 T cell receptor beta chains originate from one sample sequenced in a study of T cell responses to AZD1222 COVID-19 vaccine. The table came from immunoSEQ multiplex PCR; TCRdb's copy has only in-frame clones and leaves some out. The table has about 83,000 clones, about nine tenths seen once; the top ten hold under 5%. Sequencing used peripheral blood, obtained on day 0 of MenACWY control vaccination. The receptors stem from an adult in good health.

The CDR3, as DNA: TGTGCCAGTAGTTCCAGGGGCAGGGACTACGAGCAGTACTTC. Translating gives CASSSRGRDYEQYF. This chain joins TRBV19 and TRBJ2-7, with a weak D call TRBD1 (6 bases). V was trimmed by 5 bases and J by 3 bases, leaving 14 bases between them. The germline gives CDR1 LNHDA, CDR2 SQIVND (reference sequence). The CDR3 is 14 amino acids.

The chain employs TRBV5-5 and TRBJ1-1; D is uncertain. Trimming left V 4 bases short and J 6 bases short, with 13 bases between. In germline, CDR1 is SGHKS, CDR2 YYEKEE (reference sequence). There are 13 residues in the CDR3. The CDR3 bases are TGTGCCAGCAGCCCGTATTTGATGGCTGAAGCTTTCTTT. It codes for CASSPYLMAEAFF.

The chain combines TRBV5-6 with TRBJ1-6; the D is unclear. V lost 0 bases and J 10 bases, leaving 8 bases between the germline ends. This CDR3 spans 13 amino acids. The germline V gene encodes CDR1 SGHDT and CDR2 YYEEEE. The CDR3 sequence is CASSLDGPSPLHF. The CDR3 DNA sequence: TGTGCCAGCAGCTTGGACGGTCCCTCACCCCTCCACTTT.

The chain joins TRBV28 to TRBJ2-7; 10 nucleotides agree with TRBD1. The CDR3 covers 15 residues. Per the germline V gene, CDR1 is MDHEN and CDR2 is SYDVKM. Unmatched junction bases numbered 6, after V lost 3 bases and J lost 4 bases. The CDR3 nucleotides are TGTGCCAGCAGTTTGACAGGGGGCGTTACTTACGAGCAGTACTTC. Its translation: CASSLTGGVTYEQYF.

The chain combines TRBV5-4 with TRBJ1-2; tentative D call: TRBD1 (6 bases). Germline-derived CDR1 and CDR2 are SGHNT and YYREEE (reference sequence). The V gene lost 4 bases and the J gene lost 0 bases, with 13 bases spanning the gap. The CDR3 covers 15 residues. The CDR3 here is CASSLQGTANYGYTF. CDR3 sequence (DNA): TGTGCCAGCAGCCTACAGGGAACCGCTAACTATGGCTACACCTTC.

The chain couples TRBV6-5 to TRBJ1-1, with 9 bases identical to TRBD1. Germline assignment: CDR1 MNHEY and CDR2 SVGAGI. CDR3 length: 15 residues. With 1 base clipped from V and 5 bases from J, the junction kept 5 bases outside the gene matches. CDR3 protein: CASSYWGQGDTEAFF. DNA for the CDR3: TGTGCCAGCAGTTACTGGGGACAGGGAGATACTGAAGCTTTCTTT.

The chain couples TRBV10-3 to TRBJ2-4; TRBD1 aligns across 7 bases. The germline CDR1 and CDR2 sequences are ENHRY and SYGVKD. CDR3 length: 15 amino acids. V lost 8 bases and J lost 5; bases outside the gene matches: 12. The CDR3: CAIAPRGGDENIQYF. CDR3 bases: TGTGCCATCGCCCCGAGAGGGGGCGACGAAAACATTCAGTACTTC.

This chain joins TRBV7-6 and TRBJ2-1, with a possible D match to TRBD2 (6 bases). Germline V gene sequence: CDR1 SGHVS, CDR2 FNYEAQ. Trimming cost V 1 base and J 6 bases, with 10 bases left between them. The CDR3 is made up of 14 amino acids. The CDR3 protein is CASSLDLASNEQFF. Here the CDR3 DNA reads TGTGCCAGCAGCTTAGATCTAGCGAGCAATGAGCAGTTCTTC.

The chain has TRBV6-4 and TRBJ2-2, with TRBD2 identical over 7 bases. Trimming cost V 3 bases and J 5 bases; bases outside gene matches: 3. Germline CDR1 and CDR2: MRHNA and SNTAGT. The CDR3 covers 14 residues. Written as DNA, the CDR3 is TGTGCCAGCAGTGAAAGTAGCGGGACCGGGGAGCTGTTTTTT. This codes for CASSESSGTGELFF.

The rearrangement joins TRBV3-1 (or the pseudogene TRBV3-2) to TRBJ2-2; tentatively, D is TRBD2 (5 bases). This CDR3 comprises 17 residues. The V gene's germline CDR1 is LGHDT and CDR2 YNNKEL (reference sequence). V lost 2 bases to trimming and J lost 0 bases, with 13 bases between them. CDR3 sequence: CASSQNGLASNTGELFF. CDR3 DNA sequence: TGTGCCAGCAGCCAAAACGGACTTGCCTCGAACACCGGGGAGCTGTTTTTT.

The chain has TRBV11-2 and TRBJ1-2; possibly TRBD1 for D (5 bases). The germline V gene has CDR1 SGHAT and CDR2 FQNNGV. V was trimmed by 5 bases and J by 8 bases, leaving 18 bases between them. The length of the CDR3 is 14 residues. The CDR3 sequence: CASSLGTRALGYTF. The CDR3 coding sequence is TGTGCCAGCAGCCTGGGGACGCGGGCTTTGGGCTACACCTTC.

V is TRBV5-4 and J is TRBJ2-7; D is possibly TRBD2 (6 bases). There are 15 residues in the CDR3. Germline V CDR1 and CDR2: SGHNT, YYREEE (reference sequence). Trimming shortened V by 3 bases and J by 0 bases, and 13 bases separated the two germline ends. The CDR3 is CASSSSSGSSYEQYF. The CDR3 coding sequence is TGTGCCAGCAGCTCCTCGTCCGGGAGCTCCTACGAGCAGTACTTC.

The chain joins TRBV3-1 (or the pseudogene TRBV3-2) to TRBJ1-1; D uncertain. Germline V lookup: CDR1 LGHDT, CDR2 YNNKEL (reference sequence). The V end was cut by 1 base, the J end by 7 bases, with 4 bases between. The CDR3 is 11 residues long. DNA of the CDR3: TGTGCCAGCAGCCAAGGGGGTGAAGCTTTCTTT. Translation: CASSQGGEAFF.

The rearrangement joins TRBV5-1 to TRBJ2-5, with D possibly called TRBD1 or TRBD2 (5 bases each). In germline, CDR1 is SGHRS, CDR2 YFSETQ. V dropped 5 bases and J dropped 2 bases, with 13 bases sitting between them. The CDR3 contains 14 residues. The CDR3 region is CASRSSGAQETQYF. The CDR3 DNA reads TGCGCCAGCAGGTCGTCCGGGGCACAAGAGACCCAGTACTTC.

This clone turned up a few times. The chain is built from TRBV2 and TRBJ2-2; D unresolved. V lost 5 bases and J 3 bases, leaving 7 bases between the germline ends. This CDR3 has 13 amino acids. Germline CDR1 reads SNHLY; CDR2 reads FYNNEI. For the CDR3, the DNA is TGTGCCAGCAGTAAAGACTACACCGGGGAGCTGTTTTTT. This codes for CASSKDYTGELFF.

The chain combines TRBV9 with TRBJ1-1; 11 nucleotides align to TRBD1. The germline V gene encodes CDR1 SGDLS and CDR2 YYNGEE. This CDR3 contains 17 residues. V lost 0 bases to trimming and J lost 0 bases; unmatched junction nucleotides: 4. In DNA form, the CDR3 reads TGTGCCAGCAGCGTAGGGACAGGGGGCATATTGAACACTGAAGCTTTCTTT. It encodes CASSVGTGGILNTEAFF.

CDR3 DNA sequence: TGTGCCAGTAGTATAGCGGACAGTCCAGCCAAAAACATTCAGTACTTC. This sequence encodes CASSIADSPAKNIQYF. The V call is TRBV19, the J call TRBJ2-4; D may be TRBD1 (6 bases). Between the trimmed V and J ends, which lost 1 base and 0 bases, there was a span of 10 bases. CDR1 and CDR2 from the germline V gene are LNHDA and SQIVND (reference sequence). The CDR3 is 16 amino acids.